Following are 11 T cell receptor beta chains from one sample sequenced in a study of vaccination and CD4 T cells after COVID-19. No antigen is known for these receptors. Oncomine TCR Beta short-read sequencing was applied to DNA from cultured CD4+ T cells. TCRdb re-derived calls from the PCR reads in MiXCR, one entry per CDR3 protein. The table records about 3,400 distinct CDR3 sequences, around 24% of them present only once. Treatment: roughly nine-day PBMC culture with coronavirus spike peptide pools or control peptides (ViraFEST assay). According to the study, CD4+ T cells from the unexposed donor were gathered ahead of the COVID-19 pandemic (2011-2018). What was sequenced was CD4+ T cells from blood, cultured in vitro. These receptors all stem from a human donor in good health.

This clonotype is medium-sized in the sample. The chain uses TRBV7-3 and TRBJ1-5; no definite D call. Germline CDR1 SGHTA, CDR2 FQGTGA. V dropped 2 bases and J dropped 0 bases, with 2 bases sitting between them. This CDR3 has 13 residues. CDR3 DNA: TGTGCCAGCAGCTTATTTAGCAATCAGCCCCAGCATTTT. Amino acid sequence: CASSLFSNQPQHF. Using reference TRBV7-3 and TRBJ1-5 for the parts outside the CDR3, the full variable domain is GAGVSQTPSNKVTEKGKYVELRCDPISGHTALYWYRQSLGQGPEFLIYFQGTGAADDSGLPNDRFFAVRPEGSVSTLKIQRTERGDSAVYLCASSLFSNQPQHFGDGTRLSIL.

In its sample, this clonotype was seen a few times. The chain uses TRBV4-1 and TRBJ1-6; D call uncertain. Germline V gives CDR1 MGHRA, CDR2 YSYEKL. V lost 1 base to trimming and J lost 7 bases, with 20 bases between them. This CDR3 has 18 amino acids. CDR3 coding DNA: TGCGCCAGCAGCCAAGCGTTTAAGGTGACCGCTTTAAATTCACCCCTCCACTTT. Amino acids: CASSQAFKVTALNSPLHF.

By share, this clonotype ranks as medium-sized. The J gene is TRBJ2-3, the V gene TRBV20-1; 15 nucleotides align to TRBD2. V lost 8 bases, J lost 3 bases, and 6 bases stayed unmatched. Germline CDR1 and CDR2: DFQATT and SNEGSKA (reference sequence). There are 15 residues in the CDR3. CDR3 nucleotide sequence: TGCAGTACCGGCGGGACTAGCGGGGGGACAGATACGCAGTATTTT. Translation gives CSTGGTSGGTDTQYF.

A remark on this clonotype: At one end the junction does not follow the germline gene, possibly because of a read error. The rearrangement links TRBV28 to TRBJ1-6, with D perhaps matching TRBD1 (5 bases). Germline V gene sequence: CDR1 MDHEN, CDR2 SYDVKM. The CDR3 spans 16 residues. CDR3 amino acids: CASGLDPGWNNSPLHF. CDR3 DNA sequence: TGTGCCAGCGGTTTAGATCCAGGGTGGAATAATTCACCCCTCCACTTT.

Concerning this clonotype: A read error may explain this, as a much larger clone is one base away. The DNA for the CDR3 is TGCAGTGCGGAGAGGTGGACAGGGCGAAATCAGCCCCAGCATTTT. Translation: CSAERWTGRNQPQHF. The chain combines TRBV20-1 with TRBJ1-5; 8 positions match TRBD1. V shed 6 bases and J 4 bases; nucleotides not matched to a gene: 11. The CDR3 is 15 amino acids. Germline CDR1 DFQATT, CDR2 SNEGSKA (reference sequence).

This chain uses TRBV20-1 with TRBJ2-7; 10 positions match TRBD2. Germline V CDR1 and CDR2: DFQATT, SNEGSKA (reference sequence). The CDR3 has 15 amino acids. Trimming took 1 base from V and 6 from J; bases not matched to a gene: 9. The CDR3 nucleotides read TGCAGTGCTAGAGGAGAAGCGGGAGGGAATGGCGAGCAGTACTTC. Amino acids: CSARGEAGGNGEQYF.

The gene calls are TRBV19 and TRBJ2-5; D remains ambiguous. The V gene's germline CDR1 is LNHDA and CDR2 SQIVND (reference sequence). The CDR3 is made up of 14 amino acids. V lost 4 bases and J 5 bases, leaving 14 bases between the germline ends. Here the CDR3 DNA reads TGTGCCAGTAGTACCACGTTGTCTGCGGAGACCCAGTACTTC. Its protein is CASSTTLSAETQYF.

The V call is TRBV20-1, the J call TRBJ2-7; possible D gene TRBD2, 5 bases. V lost 3 bases to trimming and J lost 7 bases, with 19 bases between them. The CDR3 length is 14 residues. Germline CDR1 DFQATT, CDR2 SNEGSKA (reference sequence). The CDR3 sequence is CSASGGRVTGEQYF. As DNA, the CDR3 is TGCAGTGCTAGTGGAGGTCGGGTGACGGGGGAGCAGTACTTC.

This rearrangement joins TRBV12-3 or TRBV12-4 to TRBJ1-1; D unclear. The CDR3 is 13 residues long. V dropped 7 bases and J dropped 3 bases, with 12 bases sitting between them. CDR3 sequence (DNA): TGTGCCAGCATAAACGTAGGAGACACTGAAGCTTTCTTT. It translates to CASINVGDTEAFF.

V and J are TRBV6-1 and TRBJ2-7, with D possibly TRBD1 on 5 matching bases. The V gene's germline CDR1 is MNHNS and CDR2 SASEGT. This CDR3 is 13 amino acids long. V was shortened by 10 bases and J by 4 bases, with 17 bases between the two germline ends. The CDR3 region has the DNA TGTGCCACCACGAAGGGGCCTGGGTACGAGCAGTACTTC. It specifies CATTKGPGYEQYF.

This clonotype was counted between two and nine times. The chain carries TRBV15 and TRBJ2-1; TRBD2 matches 9 bases. Per the germline V gene, CDR1 is LNHNV and CDR2 is YYDKDF (reference sequence). The CDR3 loop spans 16 amino acids. V lost 7 bases, J lost 5 bases, and 12 bases stayed unmatched. The CDR3 bases are TGTGCCACCACCCCTTTTGGAAGCGGGGGGAACAATGAGCAGTTCTTC. Amino acid sequence: CATTPFGSGGNNEQFF.